The source of this TCR beta chain is a study of technical replicates of blood from a handful of donors. Data came from immunoSEQ multiplex PCR; TCRdb stores just in-frame clones and leaves some out. The repertoire holds approximately 89,000 clones, with roughly 94% as singletons. The sequenced sample consisted of T cells isolated from PBMCs. This TCR derives from a human donor in good health.

This CDR3 reads CASSLDTHKETQYF. In DNA, the CDR3 is TGTGCCAGCAGCTTAGATACCCACAAGGAGACCCAGTACTTC. This chain links TRBV7-2 with TRBJ2-5; D remains unclear. Trimming left V 1 base short and J 5 bases short, with 11 bases between. This CDR3 has 14 amino acids. The germline CDR1 and CDR2 sequences are SGHTA and FQGNSA.